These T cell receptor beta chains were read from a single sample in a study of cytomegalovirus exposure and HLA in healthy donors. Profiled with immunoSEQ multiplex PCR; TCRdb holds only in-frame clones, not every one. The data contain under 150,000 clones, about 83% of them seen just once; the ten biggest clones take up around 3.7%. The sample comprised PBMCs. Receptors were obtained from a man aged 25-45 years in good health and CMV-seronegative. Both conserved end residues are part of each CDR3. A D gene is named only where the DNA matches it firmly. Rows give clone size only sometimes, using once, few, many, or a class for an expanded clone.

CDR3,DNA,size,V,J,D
CASSEQDRDRGHQETQYF,TGTGCCAGCAGTGAACAGGACCGGGACAGGGGGCACCAAGAGACCCAGTACTTC,-,TRBV6-1,TRBJ2-5,TRBD1
CASSLEWTIGYTF,TGTGCCAGCAGCTTAGAGTGGACAATTGGCTACACCTTC,-,TRBV7-2,TRBJ1-2,-
CASSFGGPASTDTQYF,TGTGCCAGCAGCTTCGGTGGGCCCGCTAGCACAGATACGCAGTATTTT,-,TRBV7-2,TRBJ2-3,-
CAISDPAGGHNEQFF,TGTGCCATCAGTGATCCAGCGGGGGGGCACAATGAGCAGTTCTTC,once,TRBV10-3,TRBJ2-1,TRBD2
CASSPSRGAQPQHF,TGTGCCAGCAGTCCCTCCCGGGGGGCGCAGCCCCAGCATTTT,once,TRBV28,TRBJ1-5,-
CASSDSTSGPNEQFF,TGTGCCAGCAGTGACTCGACTAGCGGCCCCAATGAGCAGTTCTTC,few,TRBV6-4,TRBJ2-1,TRBD2
CASSFGTGSYEQYF,TGTGCCAGCAGCTTTGGGACAGGGTCCTACGAGCAGTACTTC,-,TRBV5-8,TRBJ2-7,TRBD1
CASSFPGHEQYF,TGTGCCAGCAGCTTCCCAGGCCACGAGCAGTACTTC,-,TRBV5-5,TRBJ2-7,-
CAISGRGSGANVLTF,TGTGCCATTTCGGGGCGGGGCTCTGGGGCCAACGTCCTGACTTTC,-,TRBV10-3,TRBJ2-6,-
CASSFTGVLTDTQYF,TGTGCCAGCAGTTTCACAGGGGTCCTCACAGATACGCAGTATTTT,-,TRBV27,TRBJ2-3,TRBD1
CASSTSAGVNYEQYF,TGTGCCAGTAGTACCTCAGCGGGAGTAAACTACGAGCAGTACTTC,-,TRBV19,TRBJ2-7,TRBD2
CASSFRGNTEAFF,TGTGCCAGCAGTTTCAGGGGCAACACTGAAGCTTTCTTT,-,TRBV6-5,TRBJ1-1,-
CASSPQGQKAYNSPLHF,TGTGCCAGCTCACCACAGGGGCAGAAGGCCTATAATTCACCCCTCCACTTT,-,TRBV18,TRBJ1-6,-
CASSPGQPGRNTIYF,TGTGCCAGCAGCCCGGGACAGCCGGGACGAAACACCATATATTTT,-,TRBV7-2,TRBJ1-3,TRBD1
CASSFSRTGPGANVLTF,TGTGCCAGCAGCTTCTCCCGAACAGGGCCTGGGGCCAACGTCCTGACTTTC,once,TRBV7-9,TRBJ2-6,-
CASSPRGETQYF,TGCGCCAGCAGCCCCAGGGGGGAGACCCAGTACTTC,once,TRBV5-1,TRBJ2-5,TRBD1
CASSKTRGRALLAGGPDEQFF,TGTGCCAGCAGCAAAACAAGGGGGCGAGCCTTACTAGCGGGAGGGCCCGATGAGCAGTTCTTC,-,TRBV21-1,TRBJ2-1,-
CASSPEVRGNGYTF,TGTGCCAGCAGCCCCGAGGTGCGGGGTAATGGCTACACCTTC,-,TRBV28,TRBJ1-2,-
CASRKGGGSEKLFF,TGTGCCAGTAGGAAAGGAGGGGGCAGTGAAAAACTGTTTTTT,-,TRBV19,TRBJ1-4,TRBD1
CASSPLEGTHEQYF,TGTGCCAGCTCACCTTTGGAGGGGACCCACGAGCAGTACTTC,-,TRBV18,TRBJ2-7,-
CASSETNKYGYTF,TGTGCCAGCAGTGAAACCAACAAGTATGGCTACACCTTC,-,TRBV6-5,TRBJ1-2,-
CASSLQGDKLFF,TGTGCCAGCAGCTTACAGGGCGATAAACTGTTTTTT,few,TRBV7-2,TRBJ1-4,-
CATSSRTGINYGYTF,TGTGCCACCAGCTCCCGGACAGGGATTAACTATGGCTACACCTTC,few,TRBV15,TRBJ1-2,TRBD1
CSVGKPNEKLFF,TGCAGCGTCGGGAAACCAAATGAAAAACTGTTTTTT,-,TRBV29-1,TRBJ1-4,-
CAWSPATELYEQYF,TGTGCCTGGAGCCCCGCGACAGAGCTCTACGAGCAGTACTTC,-,TRBV30,TRBJ2-7,-
CASSTRTGPNYGYTF,TGTGCCAGCAGCACCCGGACAGGACCGAACTATGGCTACACCTTC,once,TRBV7-8,TRBJ1-2,TRBD1
CASSIAGGAGGTDTQYF,TGTGCCAGTAGTATAGCTGGTGGTGCGGGGGGGACAGATACGCAGTATTTT,-,TRBV19,TRBJ2-3,TRBD2
CASSLFGWGGKADTQYF,TGTGCCAGCAGCCTTTTCGGGTGGGGGGGCAAAGCAGATACGCAGTATTTT,-,TRBV7-3,TRBJ2-3,-
CASSLSTFRLITEAFF,TGCGCCAGCAGCCTGTCGACATTCCGCCTGATCACTGAAGCTTTCTTT,few,TRBV5-1,TRBJ1-1,-
CASSQPGLAYEQYF,TGTGCCAGCAGCCAACCGGGACTAGCTTACGAGCAGTACTTC,-,TRBV5-4,TRBJ2-7,TRBD2
CASSPRTGGTDTQYF,TGTGCCAGCAGTCCTCGGACAGGGGGCACAGATACGCAGTATTTT,-,TRBV28,TRBJ2-3,TRBD1
CASSQVEGTTGELFF,TGCGCCAGCAGCCAAGTGGAGGGGACGACCGGGGAGCTGTTTTTT,-,TRBV4-1,TRBJ2-2,-
CASSAASGSSYEQYF,TGTGCCAGCAGCGCAGCCAGCGGGAGCTCCTACGAGCAGTACTTC,-,TRBV9,TRBJ2-7,TRBD2
CASGQGKETQYF,TGTGCCAGCGGACAGGGTAAAGAGACCCAGTACTTC,-,TRBV2,TRBJ2-5,TRBD1
CATSREDTLGGYTF,TGTGCCACCAGCAGAGAAGACACCTTGGGTGGCTACACCTTC,-,TRBV15,TRBJ1-2,-
CASSESAGANYGYTF,TGTGCCAGCAGTGAATCGGCCGGAGCTAACTATGGCTACACCTTC,-,TRBV25-1,TRBJ1-2,-
CASSLSGAETQYF,TGTGCCAGCAGCTTAAGCGGGGCGGAGACCCAGTACTTC,-,TRBV5-4,TRBJ2-5,TRBD2
CASRTGGSSYNSPLHF,TGTGCCAGCAGAACAGGGGGAAGCTCCTATAATTCACCCCTCCACTTT,-,TRBV27,TRBJ1-6,TRBD1
CASSHQGLGEKLFF,TGTGCCAGCAGTCATCAGGGTCTAGGAGAAAAACTGTTTTTT,-,TRBV2,TRBJ1-4,-
CASSWTTGETDGYTF,TGTGCCAGCAGCTGGACTACAGGGGAAACGGATGGCTACACCTTC,-,TRBV5-6,TRBJ1-2,TRBD1
CASSLVGRTQNIQYF,TGTGCCAGCAGCTTAGTTGGCCGGACTCAGAACATTCAGTACTTC,once,TRBV7-2,TRBJ2-4,-